What follows are 27 T cell receptor beta chains derived from one specimen sequenced in a study of T cell responses to AZD1222 COVID-19 vaccine. Using immunoSEQ multiplex PCR, the repertoire was profiled, and TCRdb retains in-frame clones only, with some absent. This table has 120,000 or so clones, around 89% appearing once. This material consisted of peripheral blood, taken 28 days after the second AZD1222 dose. These receptors were collected from an adult who received the AZD1222 COVID-19 vaccine.

V is TRBV10-1 and J is TRBJ1-1; D gene uncertain. Germline CDR1 reads WNHNN; CDR2 reads SYGVQD (reference sequence). V shed 4 bases and J shed 2 bases, with 8 bases lying between them. CDR3 length: 13 amino acids. The CDR3 spells CASSVRANTEAFF. The CDR3 DNA is TGCGCCAGCAGTGTCCGGGCAAACACTGAAGCTTTCTTT.

The DNA of the CDR3 is TGTGCCAGCAGTTCACCGCCAGGGGTGCGGGGCTACACCTTC. This encodes CASSSPPGVRGYTF. The chain couples TRBV28 to TRBJ1-2; the D gene is possibly TRBD1 (6 bases). Germline-derived CDR1 and CDR2 are MDHEN and SYDVKM. The CDR3 totals 14 residues. Trimming cost V 4 bases and J 8 bases, with 17 bases left between them.

The V gene is TRBV10-3, the J gene TRBJ2-7; D not certain. Germline CDR1 is ENHRY and CDR2 is SYGVKD. There are 13 residues in the CDR3. V was pared by 4 bases and J by 2 bases, with 9 bases between. The CDR3 DNA reads TGTGCCATCAGTGGCTATGGAACCTACGAGCAGTACTTC. This encodes CAISGYGTYEQYF.

This rearrangement joins TRBV7-9 to TRBJ2-1; 10 bases fit TRBD2. The J segment lost 3 bases and the V segment lost 4 bases, leaving 6 bases of the junction unmatched. Germline-derived CDR1 and CDR2 are SEHNR and FQNEAQ (reference sequence). The CDR3 has 16 residues. For the CDR3, the DNA is TGTGCCAGCAGCTCCCTTACTAGCGGGAACTACAATGAGCAGTTCTTC. It is translated as CASSSLTSGNYNEQFF.

This clone was picked up a small number of times. The chain combines TRBV6-5 with TRBJ1-1, with TRBD1 matching 11 bases. V was clipped by 2 bases and J by 4 bases; unmatched bases: 3. CDR3 size: 15 residues. Germline V gene lookup returns CDR1 MNHEY and CDR2 SVGAGI. The chain's CDR3 is CASSYGGTGGTEAFF. In DNA, the CDR3 is TGTGCCAGCAGTTACGGGGGGACAGGGGGCACTGAAGCTTTCTTT.

J is TRBJ1-1 and V is TRBV5-1; weak D call: TRBD1 (6 bases). The CDR3 runs to 17 residues. With 0 bases removed from V and 5 bases from J, the gap between germline ends came to 20 bases. CDR1 is SGHRS, CDR2 YFSETQ, per germline. The CDR3 spells CASSLGPQQGFTTEAFF. The CDR3 DNA reads TGCGCCAGCAGCTTGGGCCCGCAACAGGGCTTTACTACTGAAGCTTTCTTT.

The chain joins TRBV15 to TRBJ2-7, with 14 bases aligning to TRBD2. Losses at the gene ends were 4 bases for V and 4 bases for J; bases not matched to a gene: 6. Germline V gene lookup returns CDR1 LNHNV and CDR2 YYDKDF (reference sequence). This CDR3 region has 16 residues. CDR3 in DNA: TGTGCCACCAGCATGGGGCGACTAGCGGGAGGGTACGAGCAGTACTTC. Encoded protein: CATSMGRLAGGYEQYF.

The chain couples TRBV13 to TRBJ1-1; 10 nucleotides line up with TRBD1. V shed 7 bases and J 11 bases; nucleotides not matched to a gene: 10. Germline assignment: CDR1 PRHDT and CDR2 FYEKMQ (reference sequence). This CDR3 has 13 amino acids. The chain's CDR3 is CASIPGTGEIAFF. CDR3 in DNA: TGTGCCAGCATCCCCGGGACAGGGGAAATTGCTTTCTTT.

V and J are TRBV30 and TRBJ2-6; TRBD1 agrees at 8 bases. Per germline, CDR1 GTSNPN and CDR2 SVGIG (reference sequence). J gave up 1 base and V 0 bases, and 8 bases lay outside the gene matches. There are 18 residues in the CDR3. This chain's CDR3 is CAWSVRGRGQSGANVLTF. CDR3 coding DNA: TGTGCCTGGAGTGTAAGGGGCAGGGGGCAGTCTGGGGCCAACGTCCTGACTTTC.

The chain has TRBV7-3 and TRBJ1-1; maybe TRBD1 (5 bases). CDR1 and CDR2 (germline): SGHTA, FQGTGA. V was clipped by 4 bases and J by 2 bases, with 14 bases between them. The CDR3 is made up of 15 amino acids. The CDR3 DNA sequence: TGTGCCAGCAGCTCCCCCAGGGACCTTAACACTGAAGCTTTCTTT. Amino acid sequence: CASSSPRDLNTEAFF.

The chain recombines TRBV19 with TRBJ2-3; tentatively, D is TRBD2 (5 bases). Trimming cost V 5 bases and J 0 bases, with 12 bases left between them. The CDR3 consists of 15 residues. Looked up from germline, CDR1 is LNHDA and CDR2 is SQIVND (reference sequence). The CDR3 DNA reads as TGTGCCAGTAGTGAAGACTACCCGAGCACAGATACGCAGTATTTT. It is translated as CASSEDYPSTDTQYF.

DNA of the CDR3: TGTGCCAGCAGAGGGGATCACTATGGCTACACCTTC. It translates to CASRGDHYGYTF. The chain combines TRBV2 with TRBJ1-2; a possible D gene is TRBD1 (5 bases). V dropped 6 bases and J dropped 3 bases, with 8 bases sitting between them. Germline V lookup: CDR1 SNHLY, CDR2 FYNNEI. This CDR3 region has 12 residues. The complete variable domain, with remaining parts taken from reference TRBV2 and TRBJ1-2, reads EPEVTQTPSHQVTQMGQEVILRCVPISNHLYFYWYRQILGQKVEFLVSFYNNEISEKSEIFDDQFSVERPDGSNFTLKIRSTKLEDSAMYFCASRGDHYGYTFGSGTRLTVV.

The chain couples TRBV18 to TRBJ2-3; perhaps TRBD2 as D (7 bases). CDR3 length equals 15 residues. The V end lost 6 bases, the J end lost 1 base, and 14 bases lay between the germline ends. From germline, CDR1 is KGHSH and CDR2 LQKENI. Here the CDR3 reads CASSVNGGRTDTQYF. The CDR3 region has the DNA TGTGCCAGCTCCGTCAACGGGGGGCGCACAGATACGCAGTATTTT.

This clone was observed a few times. V and J are TRBV27 and TRBJ2-7, with 7 bases that match TRBD1. CDR3 size: 13 residues. V trimming: 6 bases; J trimming: 7 bases; junction bases outside the gene matches: 9. Germline CDR1 MNHEY, CDR2 SMNVEV (reference sequence). DNA of the CDR3: TGTGCCAGCAGACCCCACACAGGGGAGGAGCAGTACTTC. This sequence encodes CASRPHTGEEQYF.

V is TRBV3-1 (or the pseudogene TRBV3-2) and J is TRBJ2-1, with a tentative D call TRBD1 (5 bases). Germline lookup yields CDR1 LGHDT and CDR2 YNNKEL (reference sequence). The germline V and J ends were trimmed by 6 bases and 7 bases, with 10 bases remaining between them. The CDR3 length is 12 residues. The CDR3 DNA reads TGTGCCAGCAGAGGGGAAGTGAATGAGCAGTTCTTC. It is translated as CASRGEVNEQFF.

The gene calls are TRBV10-2 and TRBJ2-5; 10 bases map to TRBD2. The CDR3 runs to 16 residues. Germline CDR1 and CDR2: WSHSY and SAAADI. With V trimmed by 3 bases and J by 2 bases, 6 bases remained unmatched. CDR3 amino acids: CASSELTSGPQETQYF. The CDR3 coding sequence is TGCGCCAGCAGTGAATTGACTAGCGGGCCTCAAGAGACCCAGTACTTC.

The chain carries TRBV28 and TRBJ1-1; TRBD1 is a possible D gene (5 bases). The CDR3 length is 14 residues. Germline V CDR1 and CDR2: MDHEN, SYDVKM. Trimming cost V 6 bases and J 2 bases, with 13 bases left between them. The CDR3 nucleotides are TGTGCCAGCAGACCCGGGACGCCTAACACTGAAGCTTTCTTT. This translates into CASRPGTPNTEAFF.

This chain connects TRBV7-2 to TRBJ1-1; tentative D call: TRBD1 (5 bases). Per germline, CDR1 SGHTA and CDR2 FQGNSA. CDR3 length: 15 residues. The V and J ends lost 3 bases and 1 base respectively, with 12 bases between them. The CDR3 bases are TGTGCCAGCAGCTTCGCGGGGACCGGGAACACTGAAGCTTTCTTT. Translating gives CASSFAGTGNTEAFF.

The genes are TRBV3-1 (or the pseudogene TRBV3-2) and TRBJ2-5; perhaps TRBD1 as D (7 bases). The CDR3 contains 17 residues. Trimming removed 2 bases from V and 4 bases from J, with 20 bases in between. The V gene's germline CDR1 is LGHDT and CDR2 YNNKEL (reference sequence). CDR3 loop: CASSQTRGAADGETQYF. The CDR3 DNA sequence: TGTGCCAGCAGCCAAACCAGGGGGGCCGCCGATGGAGAGACCCAGTACTTC.

The chain combines TRBV9 with TRBJ2-3; 7 bases fit TRBD1. V shed 3 bases and J 0 bases; nucleotides not matched to a gene: 4. CDR3 length: 15 residues. The germline CDR1 and CDR2 sequences are SGDLS and YYNGEE. The CDR3 DNA is TGTGCCAGCAGCGCCGGACAGGCAAGCACAGATACGCAGTATTTT. It specifies CASSAGQASTDTQYF.

This clone was detected only a few times. The genes are TRBV5-1 and TRBJ2-2; unclear D gene. CDR1 is SGHRS, CDR2 YFSETQ, per germline. V was shortened by 2 bases and J by 4 bases, with 9 bases between the two germline ends. The length of the CDR3 is 14 residues. The CDR3 nucleotides read TGCGCCAGCAGCTTAATGGAGCCCACCGGGGAGCTGTTTTTT. Translating it yields CASSLMEPTGELFF. Full variable domain (remainder filled in from reference TRBV5-1 and TRBJ2-2): KAGVTQTPRYLIKTRGQQVTLSCSPISGHRSVSWYQQTPGQGLQFLFEYFSETQRNKGNFPGRFSGRQFSNSRSEMNVSTLELGDSALYLCASSLMEPTGELFFGEGSRLTVL.

The chain carries TRBV20-1 and TRBJ2-7; D is perhaps TRBD1 (5 bases). Trimming took 3 bases from V and 6 from J, leaving 15 bases between them. Germline V CDR1 and CDR2: DFQATT, SNEGSKA (reference sequence). CDR3 length: 13 residues. CDR3 amino acids: CSASKPPGREQYF. The CDR3 nucleotides are TGCAGTGCTAGTAAGCCTCCAGGGCGCGAGCAGTACTTC.

The CDR3 bases are TGCGCCAGCAGTTCAGACAGGACCAACTATGGCTACACCTTC. This sequence encodes CASSSDRTNYGYTF. The rearrangement links TRBV5-1 to TRBJ1-2; TRBD1 is a possible D gene (6 bases). Germline CDR1 SGHRS, CDR2 YFSETQ. The CDR3 spans 14 residues. With 5 bases removed from V and 2 bases from J, the gap between germline ends came to 13 bases.

The V call is TRBV4-2, the J call TRBJ2-1; maybe TRBD2 (5 bases). This CDR3 has 13 residues. V was pared by 1 base and J by 5 bases, with 6 bases between. Germline V CDR1 and CDR2: LGHNA, YNFKEQ. CDR3 DNA: TGTGCCAGCAGCCAAGGAGGGCACAATGAGCAGTTCTTC. Translating gives CASSQGGHNEQFF.

This clone was picked up a small number of times. The chain links TRBV19 to TRBJ2-5; 8 nucleotides agree with TRBD1. CDR3 length: 14 amino acids. Germline loops: CDR1 LNHDA, CDR2 SQIVND (reference sequence). V lost 6 bases and J lost 3; bases outside the gene matches: 6. CDR3 DNA sequence: TGTGCCAGTAGCTTGAACAGGGGGAAAGAGACCCAGTACTTC. This encodes CASSLNRGKETQYF.

CDR3 nucleotides: TGTGCCAGCAGTCCATGGACAGGAAACACAGATACGCAGTATTTT. Translating it yields CASSPWTGNTDTQYF. The rearrangement links TRBV2 to TRBJ2-3; TRBD1 matches 7 bases. The CDR3 totals 15 residues. Germline V gene sequence: CDR1 SNHLY, CDR2 FYNNEI. V dropped 5 bases and J dropped 2; count of bases not matched to a gene: 7.

This chain links TRBV2 with TRBJ1-5, with D unclear. The germline V gene encodes CDR1 SNHLY and CDR2 FYNNEI. Between the trimmed V and J ends, which lost 3 bases and 10 bases, there was a span of 25 bases. This CDR3 has 17 residues. CDR3 region: CASSDRDRSEEWEPQHF. The DNA for the CDR3 is TGTGCCAGCAGTGACCGGGATCGGAGCGAAGAATGGGAACCCCAGCATTTT.